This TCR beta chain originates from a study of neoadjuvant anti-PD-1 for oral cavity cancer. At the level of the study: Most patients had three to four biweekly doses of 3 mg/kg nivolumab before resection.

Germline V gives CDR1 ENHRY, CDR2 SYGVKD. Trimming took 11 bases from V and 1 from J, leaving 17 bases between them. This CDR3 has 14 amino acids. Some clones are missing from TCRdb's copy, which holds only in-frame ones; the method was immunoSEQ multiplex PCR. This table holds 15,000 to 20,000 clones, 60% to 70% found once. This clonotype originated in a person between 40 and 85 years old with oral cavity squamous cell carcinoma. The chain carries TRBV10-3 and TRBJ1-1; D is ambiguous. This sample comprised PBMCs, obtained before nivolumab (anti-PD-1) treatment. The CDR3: CASRTRAENTEAFF. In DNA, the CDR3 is TGTGCCTCACGGACCCGGGCGGAGAACACTGAAGCTTTCTTT.